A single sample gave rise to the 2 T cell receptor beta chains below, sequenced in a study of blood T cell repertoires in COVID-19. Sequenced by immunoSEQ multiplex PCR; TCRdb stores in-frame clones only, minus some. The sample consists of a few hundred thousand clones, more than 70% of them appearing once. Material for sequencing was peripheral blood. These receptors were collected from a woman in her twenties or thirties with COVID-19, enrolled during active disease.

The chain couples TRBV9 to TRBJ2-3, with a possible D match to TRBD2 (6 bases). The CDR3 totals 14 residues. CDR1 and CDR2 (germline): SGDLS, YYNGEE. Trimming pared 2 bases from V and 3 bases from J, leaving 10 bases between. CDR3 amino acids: CASSVRLVTDTQYF. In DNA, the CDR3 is TGTGCCAGCAGCGTGAGACTAGTTACAGATACGCAGTATTTT.

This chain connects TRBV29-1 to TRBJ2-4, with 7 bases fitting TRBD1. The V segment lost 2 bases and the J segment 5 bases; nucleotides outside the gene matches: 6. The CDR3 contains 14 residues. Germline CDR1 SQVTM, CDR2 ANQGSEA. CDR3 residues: CSVEFPGGQNIQYF. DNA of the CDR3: TGCAGCGTTGAATTCCCAGGGGGTCAAAACATTCAGTACTTC.